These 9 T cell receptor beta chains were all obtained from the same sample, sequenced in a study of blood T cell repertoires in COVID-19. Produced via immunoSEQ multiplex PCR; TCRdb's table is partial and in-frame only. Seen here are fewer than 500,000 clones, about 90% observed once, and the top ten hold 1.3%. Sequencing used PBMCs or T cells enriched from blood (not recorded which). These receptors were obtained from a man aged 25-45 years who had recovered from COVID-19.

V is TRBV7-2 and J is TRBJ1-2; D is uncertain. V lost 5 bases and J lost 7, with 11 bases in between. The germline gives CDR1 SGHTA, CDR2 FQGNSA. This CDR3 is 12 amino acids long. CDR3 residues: CASSRLEGGYTF. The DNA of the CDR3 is TGTGCCAGCAGCCGCCTCGAGGGTGGCTACACCTTC.

CDR3: CASSQDRGNTEAFF. DNA of the CDR3: TGCGCCAGCAGCCAGGACAGGGGGAACACTGAAGCTTTCTTT. J is TRBJ1-1 and V is TRBV5-1; 9 bases are a match to TRBD1. CDR3 length: 14 amino acids. Germline CDR1 SGHRS, CDR2 YFSETQ. J was trimmed by 1 base and V by 4 bases; bases with no gene match: 2.

CDR3 in amino acids: CASSVAAGAGNTIYF. The DNA for the CDR3 is TGTGCCAGCAGCGTAGCTGCAGGGGCCGGAAACACCATATATTTT. The chain couples TRBV9 to TRBJ1-3, with D perhaps matching TRBD1 (6 bases). The germline V gene has CDR1 SGDLS and CDR2 YYNGEE. V was trimmed by 0 bases and J by 4 bases, leaving 11 bases between them. This CDR3 is built from 15 residues. Supplemented by reference TRBV9 and TRBJ1-3, the full variable domain reads DSGVTQTPKHLITATGQRVTLRCSPRSGDLSVYWYQQSLDQGLQFLIQYYNGEERAKGNILERFSAQQFPDLHSELNLSSLELGDSALYFCASSVAAGAGNTIYFGEGSWLTVV.

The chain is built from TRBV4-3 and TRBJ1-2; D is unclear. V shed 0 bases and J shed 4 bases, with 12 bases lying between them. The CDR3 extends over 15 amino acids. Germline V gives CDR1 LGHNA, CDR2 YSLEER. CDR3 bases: TGCGCCAGCAGCCAAGATAAAAAACAGATCTATGGCTACACCTTC. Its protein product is CASSQDKKQIYGYTF.

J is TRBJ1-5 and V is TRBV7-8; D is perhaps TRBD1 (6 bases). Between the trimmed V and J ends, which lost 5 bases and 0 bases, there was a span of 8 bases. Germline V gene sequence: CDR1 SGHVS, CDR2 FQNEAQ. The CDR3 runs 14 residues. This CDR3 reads CASSPGDSNQPQHF. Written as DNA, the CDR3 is TGTGCCAGCAGCCCAGGGGATAGCAATCAGCCCCAGCATTTT.

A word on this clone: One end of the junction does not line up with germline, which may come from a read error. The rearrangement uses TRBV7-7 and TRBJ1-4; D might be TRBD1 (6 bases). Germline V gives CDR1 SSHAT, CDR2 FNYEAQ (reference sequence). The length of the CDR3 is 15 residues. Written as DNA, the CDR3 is TGTGCTAGCAGCTTGTTCAGGGGCACTAATGAAAAACTGTTTTTT. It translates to CASSLFRGTNEKLFF.

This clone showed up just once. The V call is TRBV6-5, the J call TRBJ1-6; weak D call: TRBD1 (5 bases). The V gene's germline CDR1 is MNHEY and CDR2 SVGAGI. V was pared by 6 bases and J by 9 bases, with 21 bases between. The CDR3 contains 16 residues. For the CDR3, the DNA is TGTGCCAGCAGCTACGACCAGGGTGAAGGTGGTTCACCCCTCCACTTT. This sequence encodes CASSYDQGEGGSPLHF.

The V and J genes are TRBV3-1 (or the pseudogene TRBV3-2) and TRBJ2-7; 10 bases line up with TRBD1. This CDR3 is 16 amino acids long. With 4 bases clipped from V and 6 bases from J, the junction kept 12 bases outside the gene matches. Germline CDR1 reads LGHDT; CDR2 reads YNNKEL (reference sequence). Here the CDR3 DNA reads TGTGCCAGCAGCCCAGTCCAGGGACAGGGGATGGGCGAGCAGTACTTC. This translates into CASSPVQGQGMGEQYF.

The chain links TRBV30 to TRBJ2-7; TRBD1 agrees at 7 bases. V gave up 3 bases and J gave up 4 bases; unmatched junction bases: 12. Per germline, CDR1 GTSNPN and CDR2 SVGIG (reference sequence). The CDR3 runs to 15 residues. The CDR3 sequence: CAWSRTTGWRYEQYF. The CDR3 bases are TGTGCCTGGAGCAGGACGACAGGGTGGAGGTACGAGCAGTACTTC. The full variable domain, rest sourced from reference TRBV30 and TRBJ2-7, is SQTIHQWPATLVQPVGSPLSLECTVEGTSNPNLYWYRQAAGRGLQLLFYSVGIGQISSEVPQNLSASRPQDRQFILSSKKLLLSDSGFYLCAWSRTTGWRYEQYFGPGTRLTVT.